Included here is one T cell receptor (beta chain) sequence, with context. Its matching antigen is unknown. The CDR3 is made up of 18 amino acids. The sample belongs to a study of T-cell memory formation after mild COVID-19. Study observations and caveats: Clones that contracted from day 15 to 85 were balanced CD4/CD8, while later expanders leaned CD4+. Of the contracting clones, CD4+ ones lay mainly in CM and EM, and CD8+ ones in EMRA.

Employing constant-segment primers, 5'RACE generated TCR alpha and TCR beta cDNA libraries bearing sample barcodes and UMIs. MiXCR, run by TCRdb on the 5' RACE reads, gives a single entry per CDR3 protein. The sample has some 250,000 distinct CDR3 sequences; more than 8% are singletons. The sequence was collected from a man aged 18 to 30 who had mild COVID-19 (a few samples of this study predate the infection). Cell type and time point are not known. Sequencing was done on a sample of PBMCs or a T cell subset sorted from them (not recorded which). The chain links TRBV21-1 to TRBJ1-3; the D segment call TRBD1 is taken from the table without a DNA check. TRBV21-1 is a documented pseudogene. As DNA, the CDR3 is TGTGCCAGCAGCAAAACAAAACCCCTCGGGCTTTCTGGAAACACCATATATTTT. It translates to CASSKTKPLGLSGNTIYF.